One sample yielded the 7 T cell receptor beta chains listed below, sequenced in a study of Graves' ophthalmopathy and Graves' hyperthyroidism. Amplified material comprised TCR beta CDR3 regions derived from RNA transcripts. RT-PCR in the first round used HTBI primers; a second-round multiplex PCR followed. TCRdb re-called the multiplex PCR reads through MiXCR, storing one row per CDR3 protein. The sample includes about 660,000 distinct CDR3 sequences, roughly two fifths of them seen just once. Sequences were obtained from peripheral blood. These receptor sequences come from an adult man with Graves' ophthalmopathy.

This chain links TRBV12-3 or TRBV12-4 with TRBJ2-5; D remains ambiguous. Trimming removed 1 base at V and 5 bases at J, with 14 bases between. The CDR3 has 15 residues. CDR3 DNA sequence: TGTGCCAGCAGTTTAGGCTGGGCCGGCAGGGAGACCCAGTACTTC. The encoded protein is CASSLGWAGRETQYF.

The chain combines TRBV19 with TRBJ2-5; TRBD1 matches 9 bases. The CDR3 is 15 residues long. V lost 5 bases to trimming and J lost 7 bases; unmatched junction nucleotides: 11. In germline, CDR1 is LNHDA, CDR2 SQIVND (reference sequence). Here the CDR3 DNA reads TGTGCCAGTAGTTCACCCGGACAGGGGTGGACGACCCAGTACTTC. It encodes CASSSPGQGWTTQYF.

The genes are TRBV20-1 and TRBJ2-2; 8 nucleotides align to TRBD2. V shed 6 bases and J 3 bases; nucleotides not matched to a gene: 12. The CDR3 covers 16 residues. Germline CDR1 is DFQATT and CDR2 is SNEGSKA (reference sequence). The CDR3 region is CSAAVRAGGDTGELFF. The CDR3 nucleotides are TGCAGTGCCGCCGTAAGGGCGGGGGGTGACACCGGGGAGCTGTTTTTT.

This clonotype came up a few times. This chain connects TRBV4-3 to TRBJ2-2; 9 nucleotides match TRBD1. J was trimmed by 3 bases and V by 5 bases; bases with no gene match: 7. This CDR3 spans 16 amino acids. Germline CDR1 reads LGHNA; CDR2 reads YSLEER. CDR3 in amino acids: CASSDAGTGYTGELFF. The CDR3 bases are TGCGCCAGCAGCGACGCCGGGACAGGGTACACCGGGGAGCTGTTTTTT.

This clonotype was recorded a few times. The chain joins TRBV12-3 or TRBV12-4 to TRBJ2-7, with 7 bases fitting TRBD2. The CDR3 is 14 amino acids. V shed 3 bases and J 7 bases; nucleotides not matched to a gene: 9. In nucleotides, the CDR3 is TGTGCCAGCAGTTTCGCGGGGGTGTGGGAAGAGCAGTACTTC. It yields the protein CASSFAGVWEEQYF.

With regard to this clonotype: An end of the junction does not agree with germline; a read error may underlie this. This sequence joins TRBV10-3 and TRBJ1-2, with 9 bases matching TRBD1. CDR3 length equals 16 residues. Germline V lookup: CDR1 ENHRY, CDR2 SYGVKD. The chain's CDR3 is CATSDPPGQGLYGYTF. CDR3 DNA sequence: TGTGCCACCAGTGACCCCCCGGGACAGGGCCTCTATGGCTACACCTTC.

The chain recombines TRBV6-1 with TRBJ2-7, with unresolved D. This CDR3 has 12 amino acids. Deletions cut 6 bases from V and 2 bases from J, with 8 bases between. Looked up from germline, CDR1 is MNHNS and CDR2 is SASEGT. The CDR3 DNA sequence: TGTGCCAGCAGGCCCAACCCCTACGAGCAGTACTTC. Amino acids: CASRPNPYEQYF.